This T cell receptor beta chain emerged from a study of T cells expressing NK-cell markers. Each CDR3 protein gets one entry in TCRdb, which reprocessed the 5' RACE reads and gives no DNA. The clone table shows about 160,000 distinct CDR3 sequences, with the ten largest holding over 20%. CDR3 length equals 16 residues. The germline V gene encodes CDR1 SGHNT and CDR2 YYREEE (reference sequence). The rearrangement links TRBV5-4 to TRBJ2-3; absent DNA, TCRdb's TRBD2 call cannot be checked. Sequencing was performed on blood T cells: a sorted CD56 or NKG2C T cell subset, CD4+ or CD8+ T cells, or bulk PBMC T cells (not recorded which). This receptor was obtained from a man aged 18-75 years in good health. The CDR3: CASSWSGGPPAATQYF.